This T cell receptor beta chain was recorded in a study of STAT3 mutations in large granular lymphocyte leukemia. Across the study: Immunosuppressive therapy was given to more than half of T-LGLL patients. Study results and limitations: Persisting codominant clonotypes may have hidden a small pathogenic clone. Every T-cell large granular lymphocyte leukemia patient had at least one immunodominant TCR beta clonotype.

A remark on this clone: The antigen remains unidentified.

Germline-derived CDR1 and CDR2 are SGHRS and YFSETQ. The CDR3 extends over 15 amino acids. V lost 0 bases to trimming and J lost 8 bases, with 15 bases between them. Roughly 41,000 productive templates were obtained per sample on average. Libraries were prepared by immunoSEQ multiplex PCR; TCRdb keeps only in-frame clonotypes and omits some of them. The data show about 42,000 clones, roughly three quarters seen once. The source of this sequence is a human donor with T large granular lymphocyte leukemia. Some clones in this sample may be carry-over from other donors' samples. Material: PBMCs. The chain employs TRBV5-1 and TRBJ2-1; D might be TRBD2 (7 bases). The CDR3 reads CASSLAGGLLHEQFF. DNA of the CDR3: TGCGCCAGCAGCTTGGCGGGGGGCCTTCTCCATGAGCAGTTCTTC.